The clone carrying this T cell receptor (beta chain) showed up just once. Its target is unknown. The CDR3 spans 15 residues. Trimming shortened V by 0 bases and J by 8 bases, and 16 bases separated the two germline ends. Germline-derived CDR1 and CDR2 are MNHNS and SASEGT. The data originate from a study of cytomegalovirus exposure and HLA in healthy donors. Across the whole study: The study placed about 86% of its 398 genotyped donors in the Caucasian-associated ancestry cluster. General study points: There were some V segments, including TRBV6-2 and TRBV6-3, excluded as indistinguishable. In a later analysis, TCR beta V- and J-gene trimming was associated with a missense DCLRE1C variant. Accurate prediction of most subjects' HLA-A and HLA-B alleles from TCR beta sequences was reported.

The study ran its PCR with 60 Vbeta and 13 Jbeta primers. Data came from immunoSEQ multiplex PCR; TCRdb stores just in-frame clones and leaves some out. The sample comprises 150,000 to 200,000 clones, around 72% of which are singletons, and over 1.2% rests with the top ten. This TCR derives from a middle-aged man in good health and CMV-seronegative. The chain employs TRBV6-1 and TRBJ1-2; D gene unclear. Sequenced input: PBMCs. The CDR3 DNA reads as TGTGCCAGCAGTGAAGCGCTTAAAGGGAGCGAAGGCTACACCTTC. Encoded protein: CASSEALKGSEGYTF.